Here is one TCR beta chain with its context. These data belong to a study of blood T cell repertoires in COVID-19. About the study: Sources were T cells, B-cell-depleted T cells, or PBMCs; the material itself was cDNA or gDNA.

The V end was cut by 2 bases, the J end by 2 bases, with 11 bases between. Germline CDR1 reads SGDLS; CDR2 reads YYNGEE. This CDR3 has 14 amino acids. In the original processing: The authors estimated nucleated cell counts from reference gene primer amplification. Profiling relied on immunoSEQ multiplex PCR, and the TCRdb table lists in-frame clones only, not all of them. V and J calls and clone size are as listed in that table; D and trimming were resolved from the DNA. This sample carries some 370,000 clones, almost 90% of them seen once, and the ten largest clones take approximately 7%. The clonotype was recovered from a man aged 18 to 35 with active or convalescent COVID-19. The sequenced sample consisted of peripheral blood. The chain uses TRBV9 and TRBJ2-7; a weak D match, TRBD2 (6 bases). The CDR3 nucleotides are TGTGCCAGCAGCGTTAACCCGGGGGCCTACGAGCAGTACTTC. Translation gives CASSVNPGAYEQYF.